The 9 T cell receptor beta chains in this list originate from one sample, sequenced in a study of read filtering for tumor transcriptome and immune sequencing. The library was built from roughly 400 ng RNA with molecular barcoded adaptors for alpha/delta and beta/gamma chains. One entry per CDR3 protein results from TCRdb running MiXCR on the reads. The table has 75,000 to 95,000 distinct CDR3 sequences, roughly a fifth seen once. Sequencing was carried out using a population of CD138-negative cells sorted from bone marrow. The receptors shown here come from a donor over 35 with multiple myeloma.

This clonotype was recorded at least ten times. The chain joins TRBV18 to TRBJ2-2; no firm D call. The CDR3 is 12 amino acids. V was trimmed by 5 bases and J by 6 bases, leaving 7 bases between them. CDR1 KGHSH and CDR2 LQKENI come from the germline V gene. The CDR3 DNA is TGTGCCAGCTCAATTAGGTCCGGGGAGCTGTTTTTT. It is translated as CASSIRSGELFF.

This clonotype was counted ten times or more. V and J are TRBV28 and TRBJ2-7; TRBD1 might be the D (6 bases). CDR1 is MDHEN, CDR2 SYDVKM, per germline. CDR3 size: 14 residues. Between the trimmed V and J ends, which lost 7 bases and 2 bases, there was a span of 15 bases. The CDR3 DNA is TGTGCCAGCACCCTAGGGGGAAGAACCTACGAGCAGTACTTC. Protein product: CASTLGGRTYEQYF. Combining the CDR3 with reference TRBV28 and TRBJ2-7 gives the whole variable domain DVKVTQSSRYLVKRTGEKVFLECVQDMDHENMFWYRQDPGLGLRLIYFSYDVKMKEKGDIPEGYSVSREKKERFSLILESASTNQTSMYLCASTLGGRTYEQYFGPGTRLTVT.

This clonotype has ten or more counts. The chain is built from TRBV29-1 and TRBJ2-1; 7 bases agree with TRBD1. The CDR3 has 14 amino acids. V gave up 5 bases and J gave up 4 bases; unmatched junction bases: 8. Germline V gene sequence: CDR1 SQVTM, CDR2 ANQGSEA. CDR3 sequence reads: CSVRPGQRYNEQFF. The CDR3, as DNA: TGCAGCGTTAGACCGGGACAGAGATACAATGAGCAGTTCTTC.

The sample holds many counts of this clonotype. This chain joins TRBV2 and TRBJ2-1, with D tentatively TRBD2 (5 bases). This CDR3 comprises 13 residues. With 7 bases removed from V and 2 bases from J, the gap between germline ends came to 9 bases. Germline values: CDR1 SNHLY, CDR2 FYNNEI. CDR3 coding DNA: TGTGCCAGCACCGAGGGAACCTACAATGAGCAGTTCTTC. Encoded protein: CASTEGTYNEQFF.

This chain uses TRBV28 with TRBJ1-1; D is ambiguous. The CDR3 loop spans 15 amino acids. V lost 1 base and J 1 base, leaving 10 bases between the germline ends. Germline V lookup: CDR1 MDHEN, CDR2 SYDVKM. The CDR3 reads CASSLLGRPNTEAFF. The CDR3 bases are TGTGCCAGCAGTTTATTAGGGCGTCCGAACACTGAAGCTTTCTTT.

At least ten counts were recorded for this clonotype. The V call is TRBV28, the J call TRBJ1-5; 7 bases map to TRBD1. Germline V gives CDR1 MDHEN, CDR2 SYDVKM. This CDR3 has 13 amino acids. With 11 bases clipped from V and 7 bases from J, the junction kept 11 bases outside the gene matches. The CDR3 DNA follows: TGTGCCGGACAGGCGGGGGGCAGCCAGCCCCAGCATTTT. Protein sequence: CAGQAGGSQPQHF. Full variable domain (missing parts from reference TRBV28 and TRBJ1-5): DVKVTQSSRYLVKRTGEKVFLECVQDMDHENMFWYRQDPGLGLRLIYFSYDVKMKEKGDIPEGYSVSREKKERFSLILESASTNQTSMYLCAGQAGGSQPQHFGDGTRLSIL.

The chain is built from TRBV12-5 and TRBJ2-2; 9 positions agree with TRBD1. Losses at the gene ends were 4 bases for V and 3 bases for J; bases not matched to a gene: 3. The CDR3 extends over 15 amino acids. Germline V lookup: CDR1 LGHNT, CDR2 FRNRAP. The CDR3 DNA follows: TGTGCTAGTGGTTCGGGACAGGGAGACACCGGGGAGCTGTTTTTT. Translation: CASGSGQGDTGELFF.

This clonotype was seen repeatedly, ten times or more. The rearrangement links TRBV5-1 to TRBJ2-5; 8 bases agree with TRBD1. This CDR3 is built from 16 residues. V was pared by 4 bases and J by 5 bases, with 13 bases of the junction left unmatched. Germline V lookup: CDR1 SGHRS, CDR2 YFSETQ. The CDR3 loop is CASSLGDRISKETQYF. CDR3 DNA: TGCGCCAGCAGCCTAGGGGACAGGATATCCAAGGAGACCCAGTACTTC. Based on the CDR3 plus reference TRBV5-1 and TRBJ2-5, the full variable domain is KAGVTQTPRYLIKTRGQQVTLSCSPISGHRSVSWYQQTPGQGLQFLFEYFSETQRNKGNFPGRFSGRQFSNSRSEMNVSTLELGDSALYLCASSLGDRISKETQYFGPGTRLLVL.

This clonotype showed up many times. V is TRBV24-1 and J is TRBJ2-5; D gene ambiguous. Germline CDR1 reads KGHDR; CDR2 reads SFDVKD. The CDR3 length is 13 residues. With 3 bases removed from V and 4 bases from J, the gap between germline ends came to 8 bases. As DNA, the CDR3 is TGTGCCACCAGTGATCCAAGCACAGAGACCCAGTACTTC. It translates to CATSDPSTETQYF.